The present TCR beta chain was sequenced within a study of CD8+CD57+ T cells in acquired aplastic anemia. For this clonotype: Its antigen is currently unknown.

Findings of the study overall: Over 25 CD8+ CDR3 sequences occurred in both the patients and the controls.

Genomic DNA was employed as the template in profiling TCR beta VDJ and CDR3. TCRdb reprocessed the reads via MiXCR and lists one record per CDR3 protein. The data contain more than 150,000 distinct CDR3 sequences, around 65% of them singletons. This sequence was found in a human donor with severe aplastic anemia or a healthy control (not recorded which). The sequencing input was sorted CD4+, CD8+, or CD8+CD57+ T cells (not recorded which) from PBMCs.

CDR3 region: CASSGDVYEQYF. DNA for the CDR3: TGTGCCAGCAGTGGGGACGTGTACGAGCAGTACTTC. The V gene is TRBV25-1, the J gene TRBJ2-7, with D possibly being TRBD1 or TRBD2 (5 bases each). The V and J ends lost 4 bases and 4 bases respectively, with 8 bases between them. CDR1 is MGHDK and CDR2 is SYGVNS in the germline V gene. CDR3 length: 12 amino acids.